The 9 T cell receptor beta chains presented below share a single source sample, sequenced in a study of blood T cells in healthy people across ages. Then a second PCR, running roughly 7 to 12 cycles, was carried out with a sample-barcoded 5' primer and a J-beta primer mix. TCRdb itself ran the 5' RACE reads through MiXCR, one entry per CDR3 protein. This table has about 970,000 distinct CDR3 sequences, around 54% appearing once. The sequencing sample was made of blood. Receptors were obtained from a woman aged 60-70 years in good health.

This clonotype was counted a few times. The gene calls are TRBV12-3 or TRBV12-4 and TRBJ2-7, with D perhaps TRBD2 (6 bases). V was clipped by 3 bases and J by 0 bases, with 27 bases between them. The CDR3 totals 20 residues. DNA of the CDR3: TGTGCCAGCAGTTTGATTCGTTTAGGAGATAGCGGATCTTCCTCCTACGAGCAGTACTTC. Amino acid sequence: CASSLIRLGDSGSSSYEQYF.

The J gene is TRBJ2-5, the V gene TRBV3-1; D not certain. Germline V gene sequence: CDR1 LGHDT, CDR2 YNNKEL (reference sequence). CDR3 length: 14 amino acids. V was pared by 1 base and J by 4 bases, with 10 bases between. DNA for the CDR3: TGTGCCAGCAGCCAAGCTATAGTTCCAGAGACCCAGTACTTC. As protein: CASSQAIVPETQYF.

The gene calls are TRBV27 and TRBJ2-1; TRBD2 might be the D (6 bases). The CDR3 contains 16 residues. V was cut by 4 bases and J by 10 bases, with 23 bases left in between. Germline values: CDR1 MNHEY, CDR2 SMNVEV (reference sequence). DNA for the CDR3: TGTGCCAGCAGTTCAGATCTAGCGCCGAGGAGGCGGGAGCAGTTCTTC. This codes for CASSSDLAPRRREQFF.

This clonotype was seen a handful of times. The chain has TRBV28 and TRBJ2-7; 8 bases are a match to TRBD2. CDR3 length equals 12 residues. V was pared by 11 bases and J by 3 bases, with 6 bases of the junction left unmatched. Germline-derived CDR1 and CDR2 are MDHEN and SYDVKM. The CDR3 DNA sequence: TGTGCCTCTAGGACTAGCCACTACGAGCAGTACTTC. Its protein product is CASRTSHYEQYF.

The chain has TRBV7-2 and TRBJ2-1; D is unclear. The CDR3 length is 14 residues. The germline V gene has CDR1 SGHTA and CDR2 FQGNSA. The V end lost 4 bases, the J end lost 0 bases, and 7 bases lay between the germline ends. The CDR3 protein is CASSSYGSYNEQFF. The CDR3 DNA reads TGTGCCAGCAGCTCCTACGGCTCCTACAATGAGCAGTTCTTC.

The chain joins TRBV4-2 to TRBJ1-4; 7 bases map to TRBD1. CDR1 LGHNA and CDR2 YNFKEQ come from the germline V gene. The CDR3 totals 16 residues. The junction had 6 bases not matched to a gene; V was cut back by 5 bases and J by 0 bases. The CDR3 loop is CASSETGTATNEKLFF. CDR3 coding DNA: TGTGCCAGCAGCGAGACTGGGACAGCAACTAATGAAAAACTGTTTTTT.

The chain recombines TRBV27 with TRBJ2-7; D ambiguous. CDR3 length equals 14 residues. Germline CDR1 is MNHEY and CDR2 is SMNVEV (reference sequence). Trimming shortened V by 4 bases and J by 7 bases, and 17 bases separated the two germline ends. The chain's CDR3 is CASSSSSNVNEQYF. The CDR3 region has the DNA TGTGCCAGCAGTTCCTCGTCTAACGTCAATGAGCAGTACTTC.

This chain joins TRBV9 and TRBJ2-7; 14 bases line up with TRBD2. CDR1 and CDR2 from the germline V gene are SGDLS and YYNGEE. The CDR3 extends over 21 amino acids. The V gene end was trimmed by 4 bases and the J gene end by 4 bases; junction bases not matched to a gene: 22. The CDR3 DNA follows: TGTGCCAGCAGCCGACTTCCGGGACTAGCGGGAGATGTTTTAAACGTATACGAGCAGTACTTC. Translated: CASSRLPGLAGDVLNVYEQYF. Variable domain in full (rest from reference TRBV9 and TRBJ2-7): DSGVTQTPKHLITATGQRVTLRCSPRSGDLSVYWYQQSLDQGLQFLIQYYNGEERAKGNILERFSAQQFPDLHSELNLSSLELGDSALYFCASSRLPGLAGDVLNVYEQYFGPGTRLTVT.

The chain employs TRBV10-3 and TRBJ1-6; TRBD1 agrees at 7 bases. Germline-derived CDR1 and CDR2 are ENHRY and SYGVKD. There are 15 residues in the CDR3. Trimming removed 11 bases from V and 18 bases from J; junction bases left unmatched: 25. Here the CDR3 DNA reads TGTGCCCTCCGCGACGGGCAGGGGGACCATTCACCCTACCACTTT. As protein: CALRDGQGDHSPYHF.